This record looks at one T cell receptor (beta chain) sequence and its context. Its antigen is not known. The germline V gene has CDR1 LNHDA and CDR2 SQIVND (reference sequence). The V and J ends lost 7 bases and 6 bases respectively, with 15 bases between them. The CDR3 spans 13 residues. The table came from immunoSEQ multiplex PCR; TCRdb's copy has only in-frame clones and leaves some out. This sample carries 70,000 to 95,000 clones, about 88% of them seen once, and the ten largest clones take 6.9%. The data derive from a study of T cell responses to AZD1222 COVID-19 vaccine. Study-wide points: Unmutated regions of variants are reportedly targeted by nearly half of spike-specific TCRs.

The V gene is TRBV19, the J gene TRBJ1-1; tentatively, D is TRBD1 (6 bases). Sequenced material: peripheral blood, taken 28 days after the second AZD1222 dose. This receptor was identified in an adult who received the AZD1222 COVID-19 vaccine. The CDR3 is CASTTGMSSEAFF. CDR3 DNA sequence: TGTGCCAGTACTACAGGGATGAGTTCTGAAGCTTTCTTT.